The next 25 T cell receptor beta chains were all read from a single sample in a study of hypomethylating agent response in myelodysplastic syndrome. Repertoires were generated with immunoSEQ multiplex PCR, while TCRdb's copy carries only in-frame clones and drops some. The sample shows over 3,500 clones, 70% to 90% of them seen only once. Sequencing used bone marrow, obtained before or after starting hypomethylating agent treatment for myelodysplastic syndrome (not recorded which). Receptor source: a human donor with myelodysplastic syndrome.

This clone was picked up one time. This CDR3 is CASSVGRPGSNYGYTF. DNA for the CDR3: TGTGCCAGCAGCGTAGGGCGGCCAGGATCTAACTATGGCTACACCTTC. The chain links TRBV5-6 to TRBJ1-2; D gene uncertain. This CDR3 is built from 16 residues. The V and J ends lost 4 bases and 0 bases respectively, with 16 bases between them. Germline CDR1 is SGHDT and CDR2 is YYEEEE.

The V call is TRBV7-9, the J call TRBJ2-7; 9 bases map to TRBD1. The CDR3 runs 14 residues. Looked up from germline, CDR1 is SEHNR and CDR2 is FQNEAQ (reference sequence). V gave up 4 bases and J gave up 3 bases; unmatched junction bases: 4. DNA of the CDR3: TGTGCCAGCAGCTACGGGACAGGGTACTACGAGCAGTACTTC. Protein product: CASSYGTGYYEQYF.

The J gene is TRBJ2-5, the V gene TRBV7-9, with D possibly being TRBD1 (5 bases). Germline CDR1 reads SEHNR; CDR2 reads FQNEAQ (reference sequence). This CDR3 contains 15 residues. V lost 2 bases, J lost 5 bases, and 15 bases lay in between. The CDR3 here is CASSLLAGNSETQYF. DNA for the CDR3: TGTGCCAGCAGCTTACTGGCAGGGAATAGTGAGACCCAGTACTTC.

This rearrangement joins TRBV6-1 to TRBJ2-7, with 10 bases lining up with TRBD1. CDR1 is MNHNS and CDR2 is SASEGT in the germline V gene. The length of the CDR3 is 13 residues. V shed 8 bases and J 8 bases; nucleotides not matched to a gene: 9. Written as DNA, the CDR3 is TGTGCCAGCGGACAGGGGGTCCCTAAACAGCAGTACTTC. Translating it yields CASGQGVPKQQYF.

This clone is a singleton in its sample. V gene TRBV5-1 combines with J gene TRBJ2-1; 7 bases are a match to TRBD2. The CDR3 contains 17 residues. The germline V gene encodes CDR1 SGHRS and CDR2 YFSETQ. Germline trimming cut 2 bases from V and 1 base from J; bases unmatched to any gene: 9. CDR3 DNA sequence: TGCGCCAGCAGCTTAACGGGGGGAGGGAGGTCCTACAATGAGCAGTTCTTC. Translated: CASSLTGGGRSYNEQFF.

This chain joins TRBV4-1 and TRBJ2-4; weak D call: TRBD1 (6 bases). V was pared by 0 bases and J by 0 bases, with 15 bases between. This CDR3 has 18 amino acids. CDR1 is MGHRA and CDR2 is YSYEKL in the germline V gene. For the CDR3, the DNA is TGCGCCAGCAGCCAAGATCGGGACATCGGGATAGCCAAAAACATTCAGTACTTC. Its protein product is CASSQDRDIGIAKNIQYF.

The table lists this clone with a count of one. This sequence joins TRBV6-6 and TRBJ2-3; no clear D gene. V was clipped by 4 bases and J by 1 base, with 15 bases between them. The germline CDR1 and CDR2 sequences are MNHNY and SVGAGI (reference sequence). This CDR3 spans 16 amino acids. The CDR3 is CASSFKSPRGTDTQYF. CDR3 DNA sequence: TGTGCCAGCAGTTTCAAAAGTCCACGTGGCACAGATACGCAGTATTTT.

The genes are TRBV9 and TRBJ1-2; 8 nucleotides line up with TRBD1. The germline V gene has CDR1 SGDLS and CDR2 YYNGEE. The junction had 11 bases not matched to a gene; V was cut back by 3 bases and J by 1 base. CDR3 length equals 17 residues. In nucleotides, the CDR3 is TGTGCCAGCAGCGCCGAGGAGGACAGGGCTATTAACTATGGCTACACCTTC. Translating gives CASSAEEDRAINYGYTF.

The chain is built from TRBV2 and TRBJ1-6; the D gene is possibly TRBD1 (5 bases). The ends were cut back, 3 bases at V and 0 bases at J, with 6 bases in the middle. The germline CDR1 and CDR2 sequences are SNHLY and FYNNEI. The CDR3 sequence is 15 residues long. CDR3 in amino acids: CASSEGTSYNSPLHF. The CDR3 DNA sequence: TGTGCCAGCAGTGAGGGGACCTCCTATAATTCACCCCTCCACTTT.

The chain joins TRBV7-9 to TRBJ2-1, with 10 positions matching TRBD2. Germline CDR1 SEHNR, CDR2 FQNEAQ (reference sequence). V was pared by 1 base and J by 12 bases, with 6 bases of the junction left unmatched. This CDR3 has 14 residues. The CDR3 bases are TGTGCCAGCAGCTTAGAACAGCGGGGGGGCCCGCAGTTCTTC. Translating gives CASSLEQRGGPQFF.

The table lists this clone with a few counts. This chain links TRBV11-2 with TRBJ2-7, with 10 bases lining up with TRBD1. The CDR3 has 16 amino acids. J gave up 0 bases and V 5 bases, and 7 bases lay outside the gene matches. The V gene's germline CDR1 is SGHAT and CDR2 FQNNGV. CDR3: CASSTRTGGFSYEQYF. The CDR3 DNA follows: TGTGCCAGCAGCACACGGACAGGGGGGTTCTCCTACGAGCAGTACTTC.

V gene TRBV15 combines with J gene TRBJ2-6; no clear D gene. Germline CDR1 and CDR2: LNHNV and YYDKDF (reference sequence). The CDR3 runs 13 residues. Trimming took off 8 bases at V and 0 bases at J, with 5 bases between the two ends. The CDR3 is CATGDSGANVLTF. In nucleotides, the CDR3 is TGTGCCACCGGGGACTCTGGGGCCAACGTCCTGACTTTC.

The chain is built from TRBV21-1 and TRBJ2-5; the D call TRBD2 from the table was never checked on the DNA. TRBV21-1 has pseudogene status. The CDR3 length is 12 residues. Written as DNA, the CDR3 is TGTGCCAGCAGCCCCCACCTCGGGGAGCAGTACTTC. Translated: CASSPHLGEQYF.

J is TRBJ1-2 and V is TRBV6-5, with D perhaps matching TRBD1 (5 bases). The CDR3 runs 14 residues. The V gene lost 2 bases and the J gene lost 4 bases, with 11 bases spanning the gap. CDR1 is MNHEY and CDR2 is SVGAGI in the germline V gene. CDR3 loop: CASSYEGTGYGYTF. CDR3 coding DNA: TGTGCCAGCAGTTACGAGGGGACGGGCTATGGCTACACCTTC.

V is TRBV13 and J is TRBJ2-1, with 9 positions matching TRBD1. This CDR3 region has 15 residues. After removal of 5 bases from V and 6 bases from J, the junction contained 8 bases not matched to a gene. The germline V gene has CDR1 PRHDT and CDR2 FYEKMQ (reference sequence). The CDR3, as DNA: TGTGCCAGCAGCCTCGACAGGGGGGTCGTCAATGAGCAGTTCTTC. This gives the protein CASSLDRGVVNEQFF.

The sample holds one count of this clone. The V gene is TRBV9, the J gene TRBJ2-7; no reliable D call. The CDR3 runs 13 residues. The germline gives CDR1 SGDLS, CDR2 YYNGEE. Trimming pared 0 bases from V and 7 bases from J, leaving 11 bases between. CDR3 DNA sequence: TGTGCCAGCAGCGTAGCTCAGGAAGCTGAGCAGTACTTC. Translated, it gives CASSVAQEAEQYF.

The chain joins TRBV9 to TRBJ2-1, with D tentatively TRBD1 (6 bases). CDR1 SGDLS and CDR2 YYNGEE come from the germline V gene. The V end lost 0 bases, the J end lost 5 bases, and 12 bases lay between the germline ends. The CDR3 spans 15 residues. CDR3 bases: TGTGCCAGCAGCGTAGTTGCAGGGGACAACAATGAGCAGTTCTTC. As protein: CASSVVAGDNNEQFF.

Remarks on this clone: An end of the junction does not agree with germline; a read error may underlie this. The chain has TRBV20-1 and TRBJ1-1; TRBD1 might be the D (5 bases). The CDR3 runs to 11 residues. CDR1 and CDR2 from the germline V gene are DFQATT and SNEGSKA (reference sequence). CDR3 nucleotide sequence: TGCAGTGCTAGAGATTATAGGACATCCCCCTTT. Residues: CSARDYRTSPF.

This chain's CDR3 is CASSIAGDLPYEQYF. The CDR3 DNA reads as TGTGCCAGTAGTATAGCGGGAGATCTTCCCTACGAGCAGTACTTC. The chain has TRBV19 and TRBJ2-7; a weak D match, TRBD2 (6 bases). Germline CDR1 LNHDA, CDR2 SQIVND (reference sequence). The V end was cut by 1 base, the J end by 2 bases, with 12 bases between. This CDR3 spans 15 amino acids.

This clone was seen a few times. The chain employs TRBV7-9 and TRBJ2-3, with 7 nucleotides matching TRBD1. The V gene end was trimmed by 5 bases and the J gene end by 4 bases; junction bases not matched to a gene: 3. The CDR3 covers 13 residues. Germline V CDR1 and CDR2: SEHNR, FQNEAQ (reference sequence). The CDR3 sequence: CASSGDRADTQYF. The CDR3 DNA follows: TGTGCCAGCAGCGGAGACAGGGCAGATACGCAGTATTTT.

The chain employs TRBV5-4 and TRBJ2-5, with 7 positions matching TRBD1. Germline CDR1 SGHNT, CDR2 YYREEE (reference sequence). Germline trimming cut 3 bases from V and 3 bases from J; bases unmatched to any gene: 5. This CDR3 comprises 14 residues. CDR3 sequence (DNA): TGTGCCAGCAGCTCGCTAACAGGGGAAGAGACCCAGTACTTC. Translating it yields CASSSLTGEETQYF. Using reference TRBV5-4 and TRBJ2-5 for the parts outside the CDR3, the full variable domain is ETGVTQSPTHLIKTRGQQVTLRCSSQSGHNTVSWYQQALGQGPQFIFQYYREEENGRGNFPPRFSGLQFPNYSSELNVNALELDDSALYLCASSSLTGEETQYFGPGTRLLVL.

J is TRBJ1-4 and V is TRBV18; 9 positions match TRBD1. The CDR3 runs to 17 residues. Germline CDR1 reads KGHSH; CDR2 reads LQKENI. After removal of 2 bases from V and 2 bases from J, the junction contained 6 bases not matched to a gene. The chain's CDR3 is CASSPTDRGGTNEKLFF. The CDR3 DNA reads as TGTGCCAGCTCACCAACGGACAGGGGTGGCACTAATGAAAAACTGTTTTTT.

The rearrangement joins TRBV29-1 to TRBJ1-2, with a tentative D call TRBD1 (6 bases). V was clipped by 6 bases and J by 4 bases, with 12 bases between them. CDR1 and CDR2 (germline): SQVTM, ANQGSEA. The CDR3 contains 12 residues. CDR3 protein: CSVRGFGYGYTF. Written as DNA, the CDR3 is TGCAGCGTCAGGGGATTTGGCTATGGCTACACCTTC.

The sample holds a few counts of this clone. This rearrangement joins TRBV4-3 to TRBJ2-2; 7 bases match TRBD1. Germline lookup yields CDR1 LGHNA and CDR2 YSLEER. The CDR3 loop spans 14 amino acids. The J segment lost 3 bases and the V segment lost 3 bases, leaving 1 base of the junction unmatched. The CDR3 region is CASSQTGYTGELFF. The CDR3 region has the DNA TGCGCCAGCAGCCAGACAGGGTACACCGGGGAGCTGTTTTTT.

This clone was observed a single time. The chain links TRBV7-9 to TRBJ2-7; D remains ambiguous. The CDR3 extends over 14 amino acids. Trimming took off 1 base at V and 0 bases at J, with 7 bases between the two ends. CDR1 SEHNR and CDR2 FQNEAQ come from the germline V gene (reference sequence). The CDR3 sequence is CASSLGTVSYEQYF. The CDR3 coding sequence is TGTGCCAGCAGCTTAGGAACAGTCTCCTACGAGCAGTACTTC.